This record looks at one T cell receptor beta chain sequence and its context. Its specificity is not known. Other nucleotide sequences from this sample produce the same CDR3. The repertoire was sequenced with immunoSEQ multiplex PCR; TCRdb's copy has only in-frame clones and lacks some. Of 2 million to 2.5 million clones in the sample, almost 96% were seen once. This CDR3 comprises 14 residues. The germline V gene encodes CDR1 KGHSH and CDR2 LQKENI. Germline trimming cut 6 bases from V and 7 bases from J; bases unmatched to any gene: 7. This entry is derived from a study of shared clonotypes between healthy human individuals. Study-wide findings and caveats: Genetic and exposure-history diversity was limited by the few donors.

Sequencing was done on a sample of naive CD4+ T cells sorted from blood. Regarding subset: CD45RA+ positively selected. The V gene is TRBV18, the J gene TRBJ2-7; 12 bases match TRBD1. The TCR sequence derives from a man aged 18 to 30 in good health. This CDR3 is CASSPGQGAWEQYF. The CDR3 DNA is TGTGCCAGCTCGCCGGGACAGGGGGCTTGGGAGCAGTACTTC.